The clone carrying this T cell receptor (beta chain) was seen many times. Its antigen is not identified. TCRdb fed the 5' RACE reads into MiXCR, producing one record per CDR3 protein. Of about 310,000 distinct CDR3 sequences in the sample, roughly 4% were seen once. These data belong to a study of T cells after yellow fever vaccination. Broader study findings: Peak timing came faster in the weaker secondary response, day 5 versus 15.

The V gene lost 0 bases and the J gene lost 1 base, with 11 bases spanning the gap. Looked up from germline, CDR1 is DFQATT and CDR2 is SNEGSKA (reference sequence). The CDR3 is 15 residues long. The specimen was PBMCs, collected on the day of the yellow fever booster vaccination. The chain employs TRBV20-1 and TRBJ2-3; D remains ambiguous. The receptor comes from a man aged 18 to 30 who received the YFV17D yellow fever vaccine. The CDR3 is CSARDASKGTDTQYF. The CDR3 nucleotides read TGCAGTGCTAGAGACGCATCGAAGGGCACAGATACGCAGTATTTT.